This entry is about one TCR beta chain. CDR1 is SGHTA, CDR2 FQGNSA, per germline. The trim removed 0 bases at V and 5 bases at J, leaving 4 bases unmatched. This CDR3 has 15 residues. The data stem from a study of blood T cell repertoires in COVID-19. The method was immunoSEQ multiplex PCR; TCRdb's version includes in-frame clones alone and lacks a portion of them. The table records some 350,000 clones, 75% to 90% of them present only once. The source is a man aged 25 to 40 who had recovered from COVID-19. Sequenced sample: PBMCs or T cells enriched from blood (not recorded which). V is TRBV7-2 and J is TRBJ2-1; 7 nucleotides agree with TRBD2. In nucleotides, the CDR3 is TGTGCCAGCAGCTTAGCAGCTAGCGGCCACAATGAGCAGTTCTTC. Translating it yields CASSLAASGHNEQFF.